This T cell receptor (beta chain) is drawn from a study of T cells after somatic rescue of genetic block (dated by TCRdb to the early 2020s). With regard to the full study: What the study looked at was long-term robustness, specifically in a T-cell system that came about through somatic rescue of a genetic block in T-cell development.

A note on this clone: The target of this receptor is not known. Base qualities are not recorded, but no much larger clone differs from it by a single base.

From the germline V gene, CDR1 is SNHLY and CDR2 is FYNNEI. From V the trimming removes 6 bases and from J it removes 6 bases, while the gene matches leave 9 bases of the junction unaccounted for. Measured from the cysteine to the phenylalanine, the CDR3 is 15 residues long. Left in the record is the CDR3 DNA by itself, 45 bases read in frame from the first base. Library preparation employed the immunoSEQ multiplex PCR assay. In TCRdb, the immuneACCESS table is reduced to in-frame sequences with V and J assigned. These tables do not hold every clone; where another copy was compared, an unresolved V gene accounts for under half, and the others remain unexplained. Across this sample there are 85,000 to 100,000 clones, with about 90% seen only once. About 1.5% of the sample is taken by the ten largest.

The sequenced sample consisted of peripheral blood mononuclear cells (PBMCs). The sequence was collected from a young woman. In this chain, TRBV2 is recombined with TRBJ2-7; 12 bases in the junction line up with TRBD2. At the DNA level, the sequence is TGTGCCAGCAGAGGACTAGCGGGAAGATCTGCCGAGCAGTACTTC. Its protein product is CASRGLAGRSAEQYF.